The entry below gives a single T cell receptor beta chain sequence along with its context. Its antigen is still unknown. This sample was included in a study of blood T cells in healthy people across ages. Findings and caveats of the study: Relative to aged donors, long-lived donors carried more naive CD4+ cells and displayed higher diversity.

The CDR3 is 17 amino acids. V was clipped by 6 bases and J by 2 bases; unmatched bases: 14. CDR1 and CDR2 (germline): MNHEY, SMNVEV (reference sequence). The use of a sample-barcoded 5' primer and a J-beta primer mix characterized a second PCR of roughly 7 to 12 cycles. Every single cDNA molecule received a tag from a template-switch adaptor with 12 random nucleotides. TCRdb redid the calling of the 5' RACE reads with MiXCR, one entry per CDR3 protein. The data contain about 1.5 million distinct CDR3 sequences, roughly 43% of them seen just once; the ten biggest clones take up about 4%. The TCR originated in a woman in her late teens or twenties in good health. J is TRBJ2-3 and V is TRBV27, with 7 bases identical to TRBD2. The sequenced sample was blood. Here the CDR3 reads CASRPLQAGLATDTQYF. As DNA, the CDR3 is TGTGCCAGCAGACCCCTACAAGCGGGACTTGCCACAGATACGCAGTATTTT.